Listed here are 21 T cell receptor beta chains from one sample, sequenced in a study of Tregs in tolerant kidney transplant recipients. Data came from immunoSEQ multiplex PCR; TCRdb stores just in-frame clones and leaves some out. The table shows about 78,000 clones, with less than 95% occurring only once. Here the sequenced sample was Tregs from blood, taken before the transplant. The receptors shown here come from a human donor who received a combined kidney and bone marrow transplant.

CDR3 loop: CASSLLAGGSYEQYF. As DNA, the CDR3 is TGTGCCAGCAGCTTACTCGCGGGGGGTTCCTACGAGCAGTACTTC. The V call is TRBV7-2, the J call TRBJ2-5; the match to TRBD2 covers 8 bases. The last part of the DNA fits TRBJ2-7 better; the J call may be wrong. This CDR3 is 15 amino acids long. Germline lookup yields CDR1 SGHTA and CDR2 FQGNSA.

V is TRBV30 and J is TRBJ1-3, with TRBD1 as a possible D gene (5 bases). CDR3 size: 17 residues. The germline gives CDR1 GTSNPN, CDR2 SVGIG (reference sequence). Trimming took off 3 bases at V and 2 bases at J, with 20 bases between the two ends. CDR3 nucleotides: TGTGCCTGGAGCCCAGGGAAAGCGAGTACAGCTGGAAACACCATATATTTT. As protein: CAWSPGKASTAGNTIYF.

This clone was counted a single time. The chain combines TRBV7-9 with TRBJ1-1; 8 bases align to TRBD1. The CDR3 extends over 14 amino acids. Germline V lookup: CDR1 SEHNR, CDR2 FQNEAQ (reference sequence). V was pared by 6 bases and J by 2 bases, with 5 bases of the junction left unmatched. The CDR3 DNA reads as TGTGCCAGCAGTAACCAGGGGGCCAACACTGAAGCTTTCTTT. Translating it yields CASSNQGANTEAFF.

This clone was seen more than once but under ten times. The V and J genes are TRBV19 and TRBJ2-1; 8 positions match TRBD1. The CDR3 has 12 residues. Per germline, CDR1 LNHDA and CDR2 SQIVND (reference sequence). Trimming at V came to 4 bases and at J to 11 bases, leaving 4 bases not matched to a gene. In DNA, the CDR3 is TGTGCCAGTAGTACAGGGGGCTGGAAGCAGTTCTTC. Translation gives CASSTGGWKQFF.

The chain has TRBV9 and TRBJ1-1; 8 bases align to TRBD1. Germline CDR1 and CDR2: SGDLS and YYNGEE. The CDR3 loop spans 15 amino acids. The trim removed 4 bases at V and 5 bases at J, leaving 10 bases unmatched. CDR3 coding DNA: TGTGCCAGCAGCATTGAGACAGGGGCAAATACTGAAGCTTTCTTT. As protein: CASSIETGANTEAFF.

The V and J genes are TRBV28 and TRBJ1-2, with D unclear. V lost 6 bases, J lost 1 base, and 12 bases lay in between. The CDR3 sequence is 14 residues long. Germline V gene sequence: CDR1 MDHEN, CDR2 SYDVKM. The CDR3 here is CASSLDGINYGYTF. In DNA form, the CDR3 reads TGTGCCAGCAGCCTGGATGGGATTAACTATGGCTACACCTTC.

The chain has TRBV18 and TRBJ2-2; no definite D call. CDR1 is KGHSH and CDR2 is LQKENI in the germline V gene. V was shortened by 0 bases and J by 6 bases, with 5 bases between the two germline ends. The CDR3 length is 13 residues. Here the CDR3 DNA reads TGTGCCAGCTCACCACCGAAGTCCGGGGAGCTGTTTTTT. Its protein is CASSPPKSGELFF.

This clone was picked up one time. The chain carries TRBV28 and TRBJ1-5; 9 nucleotides agree with TRBD1. The CDR3 is 15 residues long. Per the germline V gene, CDR1 is MDHEN and CDR2 is SYDVKM. V gave up 4 bases and J gave up 2 bases; unmatched junction bases: 3. CDR3: CASSSGQGGNQPQHF. CDR3 sequence (DNA): TGTGCCAGCAGTTCGGGACAGGGAGGCAATCAGCCCCAGCATTTT.

The rearrangement links TRBV27 to TRBJ2-1; 7 nucleotides align to TRBD2. The germline gives CDR1 MNHEY, CDR2 SMNVEV (reference sequence). The V gene end was trimmed by 8 bases and the J gene end by 9 bases; junction bases not matched to a gene: 7. The length of the CDR3 is 12 residues. The CDR3 is CASGRREGEQFF. The CDR3 nucleotides read TGTGCCAGCGGCCGCAGGGAGGGTGAGCAGTTCTTC.

This chain links TRBV28 with TRBJ2-1; perhaps D is TRBD1 or TRBD2 (5 bases each). From germline, CDR1 is MDHEN and CDR2 SYDVKM. This CDR3 has 16 amino acids. The V and J ends lost 6 bases and 8 bases respectively, with 23 bases between them. In DNA form, the CDR3 reads TGTGCCAGCAGGGCCCGGGACGCCGAGGGAAGGCATGAGCAGTTCTTC. The encoded protein is CASRARDAEGRHEQFF.

For this clone: The identical CDR3 is also encoded by other nucleotide sequences in the sample. The rearrangement joins TRBV5-1 to TRBJ2-3; D gene unclear. The CDR3 is made up of 12 amino acids. Germline CDR1 is SGHRS and CDR2 is YFSETQ. Trimming took off 0 bases at V and 4 bases at J, with 3 bases between the two ends. CDR3 DNA: TGCGCCAGCAGCTTGGTGGCAGATACGCAGTATTTT. Its protein is CASSLVADTQYF.

This clone has a single count. V is TRBV7-2 and J is TRBJ2-7, with TRBD2 identical over 11 bases. The CDR3 totals 15 residues. Germline lookup yields CDR1 SGHTA and CDR2 FQGNSA. V lost 4 bases and J lost 1; bases outside the gene matches: 3. The CDR3 here is CASSSTSGKSYEQYF. The CDR3 DNA is TGTGCCAGCAGCTCGACTAGCGGGAAATCCTACGAGCAGTACTTC.

CDR3 sequence (DNA): TGCGCCAGCAGCTTGGAGTTCGGGAGGAACACTGAAGCTTTCTTT. Translating it yields CASSLEFGRNTEAFF. The chain couples TRBV5-1 to TRBJ1-1; D ambiguous. Germline V gene data show CDR1 as SGHRS and CDR2 as YFSETQ. The length of the CDR3 is 15 residues. Trimming cost V 0 bases and J 1 base, with 10 bases left between them.

This rearrangement joins TRBV28 to TRBJ2-1, with 7 bases identical to TRBD2. After removal of 6 bases from V and 5 bases from J, the junction contained 10 bases not matched to a gene. Germline V gene lookup returns CDR1 MDHEN and CDR2 SYDVKM. There are 15 residues in the CDR3. DNA for the CDR3: TGTGCCAGCAGAATGGGCGGGGGAACGCACAATGAGCAGTTCTTC. Translating gives CASRMGGGTHNEQFF.

V is TRBV27 and J is TRBJ2-1; D is ambiguous. The CDR3 has 15 amino acids. Germline assignment: CDR1 MNHEY and CDR2 SMNVEV (reference sequence). V was shortened by 0 bases and J by 2 bases, with 8 bases between the two germline ends. The DNA of the CDR3 is TGTGCCAGCAGTTTATCGGCAGTCCCCTACAATGAGCAGTTCTTC. This codes for CASSLSAVPYNEQFF.

The V call is TRBV7-2, the J call TRBJ2-7; TRBD1 matches at 10 bases. Unmatched junction bases numbered 5, after V lost 5 bases and J lost 4 bases. The CDR3 spans 14 residues. Germline CDR1 SGHTA, CDR2 FQGNSA. CDR3: CASSGRTGGYEQYF. The CDR3 DNA reads TGTGCCAGCAGCGGGCGGACAGGGGGATACGAGCAGTACTTC. Full variable domain (rest looked up from reference TRBV7-2 and TRBJ2-7): GAGVSQSPSNKVTEKGKDVELRCDPISGHTALYWYRQSLGQGLEFLIYFQGNSAPDKSGLPSDRFSAERTGGSVSTLTIQRTQQEDSAVYLCASSGRTGGYEQYFGPGTRLTVT.

CDR3 nucleotide sequence: TGTGCCAGCAGCCGTAGCGGGAGTGGCACAGATACGCAGTATTTT. Translation gives CASSRSGSGTDTQYF. The genes are TRBV9 and TRBJ2-3; 9 nucleotides align to TRBD2. CDR3 size: 15 residues. The V segment lost 4 bases and the J segment 1 base; nucleotides outside the gene matches: 4. Germline values: CDR1 SGDLS, CDR2 YYNGEE.

This clone was seen only once. Other DNA sequences in the same sample also yield this CDR3. This chain joins TRBV18 and TRBJ2-3; D may be TRBD2 (6 bases). The CDR3 length is 15 residues. V lost 3 bases to trimming and J lost 0 bases, with 10 bases between them. Germline CDR1 is KGHSH and CDR2 is LQKENI. CDR3 region: CASSPPSGSTDTQYF. The CDR3 DNA follows: TGTGCCAGCTCACCGCCAAGCGGGAGCACAGATACGCAGTATTTT.

The chain combines TRBV10-3 with TRBJ1-1, with 10 nucleotides matching TRBD1. The V gene end was trimmed by 7 bases and the J gene end by 4 bases; junction bases not matched to a gene: 3. Germline-derived CDR1 and CDR2 are ENHRY and SYGVKD. The CDR3 is 13 amino acids. The CDR3 nucleotides read TGTGCCATCACCAGGGACAGGGGCACTGAAGCTTTCTTT. Its translation is CAITRDRGTEAFF.

This clone was observed a single time. V and J are TRBV28 and TRBJ2-7; possibly TRBD1 for D (6 bases). Germline V gene lookup returns CDR1 MDHEN and CDR2 SYDVKM. The CDR3 length is 11 residues. Trimming removed 10 bases at V and 4 bases at J, with 11 bases between. The CDR3 spells CATGDAYEQYF. CDR3 sequence (DNA): TGTGCCACAGGGGACGCATACGAGCAGTACTTC.

This chain uses TRBV15 with TRBJ2-1, with D perhaps TRBD1 (6 bases). Germline V gene lookup returns CDR1 LNHNV and CDR2 YYDKDF (reference sequence). The ends were cut back, 4 bases at V and 1 base at J, with 14 bases in the middle. CDR3 length: 16 amino acids. The CDR3 sequence is CATSTLLGQSYNEQFF. Written as DNA, the CDR3 is TGTGCCACCAGCACACTCCTCGGACAGTCCTACAATGAGCAGTTCTTC.